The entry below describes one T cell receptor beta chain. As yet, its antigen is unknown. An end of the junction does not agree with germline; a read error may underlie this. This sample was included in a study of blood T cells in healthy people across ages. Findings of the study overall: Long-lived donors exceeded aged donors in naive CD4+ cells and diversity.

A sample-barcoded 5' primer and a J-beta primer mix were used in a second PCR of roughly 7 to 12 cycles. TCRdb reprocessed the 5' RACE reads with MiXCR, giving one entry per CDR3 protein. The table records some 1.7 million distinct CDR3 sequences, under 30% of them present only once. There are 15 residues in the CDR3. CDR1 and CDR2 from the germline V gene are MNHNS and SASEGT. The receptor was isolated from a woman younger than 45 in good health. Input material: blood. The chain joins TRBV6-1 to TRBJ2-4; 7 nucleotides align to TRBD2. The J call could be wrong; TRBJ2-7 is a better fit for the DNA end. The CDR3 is CAGSEMSGRAYEQYF. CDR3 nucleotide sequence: TGTGCCGGCAGTGAAATGTCAGGGAGGGCCTACGAGCAGTACTTC.